This is a list of T cell receptor beta chains from one sample in a study of T cell repertoires in cytomegalovirus infection. A single record per CDR3 protein comes from TCRdb applying MiXCR to the reads. The sample lists around 740,000 distinct CDR3 sequences, approximately 34% occurring once. The sequenced sample consisted of PBMCs. Receptors were obtained from a human donor in good health (CMV status not recorded). Some clones in this sample may be carry-over from other donors' samples. CDR3s include the opening cysteine and the closing phenylalanine or tryptophan. Fields, in order: CDR3 DNA, CDR3 protein, V gene, clone size, D gene, J gene. D genes are given only for firm matches. Size is omitted from some rows. Given values are once, few, many or a class for expanded clones.

TGTGCCAGCAGCTTAGGGGGGGGCCCCGGGGACTACGAGCAGTACTTC | CASSLGGGPGDYEQYF | TRBV7-9 | NA | NA | TRBJ2-7
TGTGCCAGCAGTTCGACAGGGGGCTTCGTCCAAGAGACCCAGTACTTC | CASSSTGGFVQETQYF | TRBV7-9 | NA | TRBD1 | TRBJ2-5
TGTGCCAGCAGTTTTCTTTATAGGGGTGCCAAAAACATTCAGTACTTC | CASSFLYRGAKNIQYF | TRBV12-3/TRBV12-4 | few | NA | TRBJ2-4
TGTGCCATCAGCTCTTCGGGGGGAAGGAACACTGAAGCTTTCTTT | CAISSSGGRNTEAFF | TRBV9 | NA | NA | TRBJ1-1
TGTGCCAGCAGTTTAGAGTTCTGGGGCCCTAAGGGGGCCCTCCAATTT | CASSLEFWGPKGALQF | TRBV28 | NA | TRBD1 | TRBJ1-6
TGTGCCAGCAGCTTAGACGGCGAGGGTTCACCCCTCCACTTT | CASSLDGEGSPLHF | TRBV11-3 | NA | NA | TRBJ1-6
TGTGCCAGCGAGACAGGGTTAGGTGAGCAGTTCTTC | CASETGLGEQFF | TRBV2 | NA | TRBD1 | TRBJ2-1
TGCGCCAGCAGCGCTTCCTTCCCGGACAGAGGATCACCCCTCCACTTT | CASSASFPDRGSPLHF | TRBV5-1 | once | NA | TRBJ1-6
TGTGCCAGCAGCCAAGAGGGGGGCGATTCACCCCTCCACTTT | CASSQEGGDSPLHF | TRBV4-2 | NA | NA | TRBJ1-6
TGTGCCAGCAGCTTAAGCCCAGCGGGGGGGCAAGCCGGGGAGCTGTTTTTT | CASSLSPAGGQAGELFF | TRBV7-3 | NA | TRBD2 | TRBJ2-2
TGTGCCAGCAGTTTGATGGAGGGGAACACTGAAGCTTTCTTT | CASSLMEGNTEAFF | TRBV12-3/TRBV12-4 | few | NA | TRBJ1-1
TGTGCCACCAGTGATCCGGGGGAGGGTAGGACCCAGTACTTC | CATSDPGEGRTQYF | TRBV24-1 | NA | TRBD2 | TRBJ2-5
TGTGCCAGCAGTACACCTAGCGGGGAGCAGTTCTTC | CASSTPSGEQFF | TRBV28 | NA | TRBD2 | TRBJ2-1
TGTGCCATCAGTCCGGGCGATTCGGGCAATGAGCAGTTCTTC | CAISPGDSGNEQFF | TRBV27 | NA | NA | TRBJ2-1